The 4 T cell receptor beta chains presented below share a single source sample, sequenced in a study of cytomegalovirus exposure and HLA in healthy donors. 60 Vbeta and 13 Jbeta primers were used in PCR. TCRdb's table, derived via immunoSEQ multiplex PCR, lists solely in-frame clones and lacks some. This sample yields 100,000 to 150,000 clones, of which roughly a tenth are seen a single time; around 4.6% belongs to the top ten. The specimen sequenced was PBMCs. The receptors derive from a woman between 18 and 29 years old in good health and CMV-seropositive.

CDR3 amino acids: CASSPTGSNYGYTF. The CDR3 coding sequence is TGTGCCAGCAGCCCAACAGGGTCTAACTATGGCTACACCTTC. V and J are TRBV2 and TRBJ1-2; the D gene is possibly TRBD1 (6 bases). Germline V gives CDR1 SNHLY, CDR2 FYNNEI. This CDR3 spans 14 amino acids. V was pared by 6 bases and J by 0 bases, with 11 bases between. Complete variable domain (other parts from reference TRBV2 and TRBJ1-2): EPEVTQTPSHQVTQMGQEVILRCVPISNHLYFYWYRQILGQKVEFLVSFYNNEISEKSEIFDDQFSVERPDGSNFTLKIRSTKLEDSAMYFCASSPTGSNYGYTFGSGTRLTVV.

This clone was seen more than once but under ten times. This chain uses TRBV6-1 with TRBJ2-2; D perhaps matches TRBD1 (6 bases). In germline, CDR1 is MNHNS, CDR2 SASEGT. V dropped 10 bases and J dropped 6 bases, with 15 bases sitting between them. The CDR3 runs to 13 residues. The CDR3 nucleotides read TGTGCCACCCGCCTATCAGGGGCCGGGGAGCTGTTTTTT. Translating gives CATRLSGAGELFF.

V and J are TRBV19 and TRBJ1-4; TRBD1 aligns across 7 bases. The V and J ends lost 2 bases and 8 bases, in that order; junction bases with no gene match: 11. The CDR3 spans 16 residues. Germline loops: CDR1 LNHDA, CDR2 SQIVND (reference sequence). CDR3 nucleotides: TGTGCCAGTAGTATACCGGGGGACAGTGGGGACGAAAAACTGTTTTTT. Translated: CASSIPGDSGDEKLFF.

The chain joins TRBV29-1 to TRBJ2-7, with 12 bases aligning to TRBD1. Germline V CDR1 and CDR2: SQVTM, ANQGSEA. The CDR3 covers 15 residues. The trim removed 1 base at V and 4 bases at J, leaving 5 bases unmatched. The CDR3 DNA follows: TGCAGCGTTGAAGCCCTGGGACAGGGGGCTTACGAGCAGTACTTC. Translating gives CSVEALGQGAYEQYF.